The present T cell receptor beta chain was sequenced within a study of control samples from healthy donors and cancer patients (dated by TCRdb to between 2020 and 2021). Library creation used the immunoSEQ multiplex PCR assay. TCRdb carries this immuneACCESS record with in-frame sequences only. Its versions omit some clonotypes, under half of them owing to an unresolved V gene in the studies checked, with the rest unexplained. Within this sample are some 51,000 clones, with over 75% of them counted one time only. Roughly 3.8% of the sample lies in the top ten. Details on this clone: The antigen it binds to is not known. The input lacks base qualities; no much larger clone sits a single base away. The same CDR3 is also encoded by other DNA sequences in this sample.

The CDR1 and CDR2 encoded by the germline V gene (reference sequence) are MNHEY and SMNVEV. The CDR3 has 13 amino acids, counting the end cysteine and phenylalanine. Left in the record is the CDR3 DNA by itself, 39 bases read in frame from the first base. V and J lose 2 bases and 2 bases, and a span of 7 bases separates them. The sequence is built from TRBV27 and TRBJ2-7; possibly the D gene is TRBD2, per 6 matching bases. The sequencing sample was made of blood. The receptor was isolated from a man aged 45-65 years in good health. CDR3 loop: CASSLAGPYEQYF. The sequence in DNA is TGTGCCAGCAGTTTAGCGGGGCCCTACGAGCAGTACTTC.